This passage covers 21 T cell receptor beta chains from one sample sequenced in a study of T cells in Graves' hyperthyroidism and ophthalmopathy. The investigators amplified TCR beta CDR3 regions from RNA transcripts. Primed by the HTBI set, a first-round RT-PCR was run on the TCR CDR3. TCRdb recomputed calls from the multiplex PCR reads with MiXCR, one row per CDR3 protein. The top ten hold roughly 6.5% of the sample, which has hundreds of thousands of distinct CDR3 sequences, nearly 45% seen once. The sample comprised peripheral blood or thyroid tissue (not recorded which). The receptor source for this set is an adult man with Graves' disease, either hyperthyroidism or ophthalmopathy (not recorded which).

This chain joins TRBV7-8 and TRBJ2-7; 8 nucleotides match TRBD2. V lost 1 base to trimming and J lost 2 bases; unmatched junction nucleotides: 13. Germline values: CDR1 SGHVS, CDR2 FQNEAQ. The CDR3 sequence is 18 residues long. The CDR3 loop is CASSLEGGRGRLPYEQYF. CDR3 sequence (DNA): TGTGCCAGCAGCTTAGAGGGGGGCCGCGGGAGGCTTCCCTACGAGCAGTACTTC.

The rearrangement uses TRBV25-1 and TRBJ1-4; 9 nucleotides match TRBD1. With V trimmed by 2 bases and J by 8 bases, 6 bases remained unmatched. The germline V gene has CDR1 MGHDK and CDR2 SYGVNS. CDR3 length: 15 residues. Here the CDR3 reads CASSERWGTGEKLFF. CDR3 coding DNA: TGTGCCAGCAGTGAAAGGTGGGGGACAGGGGAAAAACTGTTTTTT.

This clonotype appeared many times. CDR3 sequence: CASRETGVRETQYF. The CDR3 DNA follows: TGCGCCAGCAGAGAAACGGGAGTACGGGAGACCCAGTACTTC. V usage is TRBV10-2 and J usage is TRBJ2-5; D might be TRBD2 (6 bases). From germline, CDR1 is WSHSY and CDR2 SAAADI. The V gene lost 6 bases and the J gene lost 5 bases, with 16 bases spanning the gap. The CDR3 has 14 amino acids.

CDR3 bases: TGCGCCAGCAGCCAAGATCGGGACAGTGCGAACACCGGGGAGCTGTTTTTT. This sequence encodes CASSQDRDSANTGELFF. The chain carries TRBV4-1 and TRBJ2-2, with 7 bases lining up with TRBD1. This CDR3 has 17 amino acids. After removal of 0 bases from V and 0 bases from J, the junction contained 4 bases not matched to a gene. The germline CDR1 and CDR2 sequences are MGHRA and YSYEKL.

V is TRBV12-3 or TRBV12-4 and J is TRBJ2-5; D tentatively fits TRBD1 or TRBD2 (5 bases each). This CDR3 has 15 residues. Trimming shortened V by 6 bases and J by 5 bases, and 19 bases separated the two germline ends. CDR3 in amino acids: CASSRALGVGETQYF. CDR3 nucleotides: TGTGCCAGCAGCCGTGCTTTGGGGGTTGGGGAGACCCAGTACTTC.

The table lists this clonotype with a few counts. The CDR3 region has the DNA TGTGCCATCAGTGATCTGACCGGGGAGCTGTTTTTT. This codes for CAISDLTGELFF. V gene TRBV10-3 combines with J gene TRBJ2-2; D remains unclear. V lost 3 bases to trimming and J lost 5 bases, with 4 bases between them. This CDR3 comprises 12 residues. Germline V gives CDR1 ENHRY, CDR2 SYGVKD.

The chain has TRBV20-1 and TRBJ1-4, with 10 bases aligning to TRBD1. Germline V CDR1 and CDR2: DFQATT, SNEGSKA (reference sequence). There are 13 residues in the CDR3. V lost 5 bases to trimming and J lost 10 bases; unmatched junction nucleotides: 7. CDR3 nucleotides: TGCAGTGCTCTGGACAGGGGGTTTGGAAAACTGTTTTTT. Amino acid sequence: CSALDRGFGKLFF.

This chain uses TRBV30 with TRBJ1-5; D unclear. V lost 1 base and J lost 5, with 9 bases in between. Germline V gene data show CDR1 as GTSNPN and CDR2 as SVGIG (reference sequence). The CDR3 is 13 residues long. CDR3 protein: CAWSEGSHQPQHF. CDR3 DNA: TGTGCCTGGAGTGAGGGCAGTCATCAGCCCCAGCATTTT. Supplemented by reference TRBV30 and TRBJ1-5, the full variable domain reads SQTIHQWPATLVQPVGSPLSLECTVEGTSNPNLYWYRQAAGRGLQLLFYSVGIGQISSEVPQNLSASRPQDRQFILSSKKLLLSDSGFYLCAWSEGSHQPQHFGDGTRLSIL.

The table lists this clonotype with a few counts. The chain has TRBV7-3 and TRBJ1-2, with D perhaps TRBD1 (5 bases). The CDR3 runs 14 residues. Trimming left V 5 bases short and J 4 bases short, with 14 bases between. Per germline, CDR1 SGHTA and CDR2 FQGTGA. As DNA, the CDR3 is TGTGCCAGCAGCCCCGGGGCAGCAACCTATGGCTACACCTTC. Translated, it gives CASSPGAATYGYTF.

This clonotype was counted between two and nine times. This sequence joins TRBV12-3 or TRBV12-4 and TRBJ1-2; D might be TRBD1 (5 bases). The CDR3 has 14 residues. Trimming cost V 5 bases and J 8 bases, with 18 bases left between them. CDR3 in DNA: TGTGCCAGCAGTGTTCCCTCAGGGATATGGGGCTACACCTTC. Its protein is CASSVPSGIWGYTF.

The CDR3 loop is CATSSYLTEAFF. Here the CDR3 DNA reads TGTGCCACCAGCAGTTATTTGACAGAAGCTTTCTTT. This rearrangement joins TRBV15 to TRBJ1-1, with D uncertain. Germline values: CDR1 LNHNV, CDR2 YYDKDF (reference sequence). The CDR3 contains 12 residues. Trimming shortened V by 3 bases and J by 8 bases, and 10 bases separated the two germline ends.

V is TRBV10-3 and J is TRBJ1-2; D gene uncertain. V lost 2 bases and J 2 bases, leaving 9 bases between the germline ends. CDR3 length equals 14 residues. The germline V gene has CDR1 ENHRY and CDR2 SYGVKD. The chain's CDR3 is CAISERQDNYGYTF. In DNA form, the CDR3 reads TGTGCCATCAGTGAGAGGCAGGACAACTATGGCTACACCTTC.

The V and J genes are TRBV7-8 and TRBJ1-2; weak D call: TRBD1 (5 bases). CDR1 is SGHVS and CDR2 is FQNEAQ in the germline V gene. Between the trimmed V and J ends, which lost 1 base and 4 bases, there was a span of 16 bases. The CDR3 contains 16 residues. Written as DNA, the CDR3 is TGTGCCAGCAGCTTAGTCCGGGACGTACTTCCCTATGGCTACACCTTC. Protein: CASSLVRDVLPYGYTF.

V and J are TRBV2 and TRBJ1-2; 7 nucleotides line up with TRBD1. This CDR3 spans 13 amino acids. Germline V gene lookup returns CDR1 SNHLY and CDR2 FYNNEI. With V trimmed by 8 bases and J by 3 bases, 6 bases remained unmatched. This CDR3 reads CASFDRADYGYTF. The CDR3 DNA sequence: TGTGCCAGCTTTGACAGGGCAGACTATGGCTACACCTTC.

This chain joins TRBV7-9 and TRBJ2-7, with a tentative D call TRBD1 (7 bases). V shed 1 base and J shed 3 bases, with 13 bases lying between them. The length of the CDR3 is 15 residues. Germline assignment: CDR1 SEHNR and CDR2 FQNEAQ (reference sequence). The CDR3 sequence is CASSLVSRGDYEQYF. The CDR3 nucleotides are TGTGCCAGCAGCTTAGTGAGCAGGGGGGACTACGAGCAGTACTTC.

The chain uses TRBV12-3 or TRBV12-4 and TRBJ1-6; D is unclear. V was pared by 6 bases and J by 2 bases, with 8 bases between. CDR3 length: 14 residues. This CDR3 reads CASRLNTYNSPLHF. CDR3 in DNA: TGTGCCAGCAGGCTAAACACCTATAATTCACCCCTCCACTTT.

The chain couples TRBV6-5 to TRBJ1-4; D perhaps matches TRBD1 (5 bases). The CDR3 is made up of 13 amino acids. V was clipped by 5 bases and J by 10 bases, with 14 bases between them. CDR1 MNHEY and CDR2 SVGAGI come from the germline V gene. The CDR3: CASSESGKGKLFF. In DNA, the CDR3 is TGTGCCAGCAGTGAATCAGGGAAAGGAAAACTGTTTTTT.

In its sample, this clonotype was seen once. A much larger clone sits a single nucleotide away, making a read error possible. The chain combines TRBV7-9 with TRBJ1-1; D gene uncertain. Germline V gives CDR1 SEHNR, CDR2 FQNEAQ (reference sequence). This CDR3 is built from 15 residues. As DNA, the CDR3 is TGTGCCGGCAGCCGCAAGCAAGGGTTTAACACTGAAGCTTTCTTT. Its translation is CAGSRKQGFNTEAFF.

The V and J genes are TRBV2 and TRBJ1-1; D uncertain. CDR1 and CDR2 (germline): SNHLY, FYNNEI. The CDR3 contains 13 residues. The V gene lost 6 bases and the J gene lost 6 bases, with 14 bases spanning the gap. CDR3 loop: CASSPSGVPEAFF. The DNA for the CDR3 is TGTGCCAGCAGCCCCTCGGGTGTCCCTGAAGCTTTCTTT.

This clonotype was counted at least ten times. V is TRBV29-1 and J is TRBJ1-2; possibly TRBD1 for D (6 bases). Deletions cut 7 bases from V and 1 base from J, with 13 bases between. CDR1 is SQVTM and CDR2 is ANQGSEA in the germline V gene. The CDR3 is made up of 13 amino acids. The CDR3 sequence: CSAGGLLNYGYTF. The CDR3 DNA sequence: TGCAGCGCCGGGGGGCTCCTTAACTATGGCTACACCTTC.

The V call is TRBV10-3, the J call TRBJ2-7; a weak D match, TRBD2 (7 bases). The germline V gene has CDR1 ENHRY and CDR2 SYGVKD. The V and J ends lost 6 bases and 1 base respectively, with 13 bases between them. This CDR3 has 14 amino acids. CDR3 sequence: CAIRTGGRSYEQYF. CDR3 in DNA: TGTGCCATCAGGACGGGGGGCCGTTCCTACGAGCAGTACTTC.